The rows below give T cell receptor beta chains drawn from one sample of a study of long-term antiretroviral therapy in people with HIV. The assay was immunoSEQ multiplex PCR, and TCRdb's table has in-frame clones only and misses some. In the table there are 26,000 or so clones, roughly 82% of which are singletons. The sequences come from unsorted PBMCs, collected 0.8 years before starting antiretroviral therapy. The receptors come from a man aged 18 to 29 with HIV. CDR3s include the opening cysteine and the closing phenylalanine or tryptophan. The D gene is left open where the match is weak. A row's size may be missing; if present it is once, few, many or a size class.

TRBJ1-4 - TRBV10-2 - TGCGCCAGCTCCCAGACAGGAGAAAAACTGTTTTTT CASSQTGEKLFF
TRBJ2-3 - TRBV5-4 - TGTGCCAGCAGCTTGGGGGGGCAGGGTAGGTTGGATGCGCAGTATTTT CASSLGGQGRLDAQYF
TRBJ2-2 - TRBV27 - TGTGCCAGCAGTTTTATGGGACGGAGAGTATCGAACACCGGGGAGCTGTTTTTT CASSFMGRRVSNTGELFF
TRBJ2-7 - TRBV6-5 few TGTGCCAGCAGTCTCGGGAGTTCCCGGGTCTACGAGCAGTACTTC CASSLGSSRVYEQYF
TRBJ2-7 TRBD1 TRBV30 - TGTGCCTGGAGGGAGAGACAGGGGTTCCACGAGCAGTACTTC CAWRERQGFHEQYF
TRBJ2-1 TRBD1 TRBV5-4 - TGTGCCAGCAGCCAAGGACAGGCCAACTACAATGAGCAGTTCTTC CASSQGQANYNEQFF
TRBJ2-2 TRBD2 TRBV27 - TGTGCCAGCAGTTTCTCAGCGGGAGGAACCGGGGAGCTGTTTTTT CASSFSAGGTGELFF
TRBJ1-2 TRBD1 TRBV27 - TGTGCCAGCAGCCGACAGGGACAGGAAGTCAATGGCTACACCTTC CASSRQGQEVNGYTF
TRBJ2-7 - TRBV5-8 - TGTGCCAGCAGCTTTAGGGTGCGCTACGAGCAGTACTTC CASSFRVRYEQYF
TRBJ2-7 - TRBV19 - TGTGCCAGTAGTATAGCTGGAAACTACGAGCAGTACTTC CASSIAGNYEQYF
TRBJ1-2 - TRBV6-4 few TGTGCCAGCAGTGACTCTCCGGACTCCGGTTATGGCTACACCTTC CASSDSPDSGYGYTF
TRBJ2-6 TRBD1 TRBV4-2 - TGTGCCAGCAGCCACGGGACAGGGGGCTTTGATGGGGCCAACGTCCTGACTTTC CASSHGTGGFDGANVLTF
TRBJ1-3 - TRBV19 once TGTGCCAGTAGTATTGGCACCGGCGGCGACACCATATATTTT CASSIGTGGDTIYF
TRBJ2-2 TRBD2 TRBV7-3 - TGTGCCAGCAGCTTATTAGCGGGAGCACGCAGGGGGGAGCTGTTTTTT CASSLLAGARRGELFF
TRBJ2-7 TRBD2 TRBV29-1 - TGCAGCGTTGAAGATCAGGCGGGAGAAGCCTACGAGCAGTACTTC CSVEDQAGEAYEQYF
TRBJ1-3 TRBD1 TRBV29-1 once TGCAGCGTTCCAGGGGGAATTGGAAACACCATATATTTT CSVPGGIGNTIYF
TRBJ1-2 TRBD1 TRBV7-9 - TGTGCCAGCAGCCGGCGGACAGGGAATAACTATGGCTACACCTTC CASSRRTGNNYGYTF
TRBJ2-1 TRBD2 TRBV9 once TGTGCCAGCAGCCCGGGACTAGCGGGCCTCAATGAGCAGTTCTTC CASSPGLAGLNEQFF
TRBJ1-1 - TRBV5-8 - TGTGCCAGCAGCTTGGGGATGGGGAACACTGAAGCTTTCTTT CASSLGMGNTEAFF
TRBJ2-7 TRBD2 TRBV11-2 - TGTGCCAGCAGCTTAGTTACGGGGAGGGTCTACGAGCAGTACTTC CASSLVTGRVYEQYF
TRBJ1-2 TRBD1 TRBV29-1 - TGCAGCGTTGAAGACAGGGGGGGTTATGGCTACACCTTC CSVEDRGGYGYTF
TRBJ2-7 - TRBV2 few TGTGCCAGCAGCCACCCAAGGGGGGAGCAGTACTTC CASSHPRGEQYF
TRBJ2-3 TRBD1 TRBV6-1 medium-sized TGTGCCAGCAGTGAATGGGACAGGGGCGGAGATACGCAGTATTTT CASSEWDRGGDTQYF
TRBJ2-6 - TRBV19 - TGTGCCAGTAGTATCCAGGCGTACTCTGGGGCCAACGTCCTGACTTTC CASSIQAYSGANVLTF
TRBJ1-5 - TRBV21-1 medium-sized TGTGCCAGCAGCTTACGCTCCGGGACAGGAGACAATCAGCCCCAGCATTTT CASSLRSGTGDNQPQHF
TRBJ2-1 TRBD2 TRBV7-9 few TGTGCCAGCAGGTCCGGGGGAATAGCGGGGAATGAGCAGTTCTTC CASRSGGIAGNEQFF
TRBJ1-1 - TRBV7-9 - TGTGCCAGCAGCTTTGGGAATGTGGACACTGAAGCTTTCTTT CASSFGNVDTEAFF
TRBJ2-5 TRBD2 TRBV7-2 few TGTGCCAGCAGCTTCTGGGGGGGGCAAGAGACCCAGTACTTC CASSFWGGQETQYF
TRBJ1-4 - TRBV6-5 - TGTGCCAGCAGTGACCGGGGTAGCGAGGAAAAACTGTTTTTT CASSDRGSEEKLFF
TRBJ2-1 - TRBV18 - TGTGCCAGCTCACCACAGGGACCGAATGAGCAGTTCTTC CASSPQGPNEQFF
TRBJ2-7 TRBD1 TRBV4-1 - TGCGCCAGCAGCCAAGATTCTTCGACAGGGGTCTACGAGCAGTACTTC CASSQDSSTGVYEQYF
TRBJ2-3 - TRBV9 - TGTGCCAGCAGCGTATCAAGGTCTGCGGCTAGCACAGATACGCAGTATTTT CASSVSRSAASTDTQYF
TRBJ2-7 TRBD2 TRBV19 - TGTGCCAGCCAGGAGGGACTAGCGGGCCACTACGAGCAGTACTTC CASQEGLAGHYEQYF
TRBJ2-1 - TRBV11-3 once TGTGCCAGCAGCCCCCGGGACGGTCTATTAAATGAGCAGTTCTTC CASSPRDGLLNEQFF
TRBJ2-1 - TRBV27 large TGTGCCAGCAGTTTAGGGGACCTATACAATGAGCAGTTCTTC CASSLGDLYNEQFF
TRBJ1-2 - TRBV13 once TGTGCCAGCAGCAGGGGGATTAATGGCTACACCTTC CASSRGINGYTF
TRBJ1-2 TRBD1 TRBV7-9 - TGTGCCAGCAGCGTAGGGACAGGTGATGGCTACACCTTC CASSVGTGDGYTF
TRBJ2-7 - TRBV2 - TGTGCCAGCAGTGAAGCTCTACAGGGCCCCTACTCCTACGAGCAGTACTTC CASSEALQGPYSYEQYF
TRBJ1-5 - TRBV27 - TGTGCCAGCAGCGACAGGCTTAGCAATCAGCCCCAGCATTTT CASSDRLSNQPQHF
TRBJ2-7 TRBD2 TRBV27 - TGTGCCAGCAGTTCTGCTAGCGGAGACTACGAGCAGTACTTC CASSSASGDYEQYF
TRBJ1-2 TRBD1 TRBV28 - TGTGCCAGTAAAACCGGGACAGAGGGCTACACCTTC CASKTGTEGYTF
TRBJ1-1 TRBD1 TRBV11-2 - TGTGCCAGCAGCTTTCAGGGGGGGAACACTGAAGCTTTCTTT CASSFQGGNTEAFF
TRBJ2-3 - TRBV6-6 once TGTGCCAGCAGTTACTCCAGCGGCTACACAGATACGCAGTATTTT CASSYSSGYTDTQYF
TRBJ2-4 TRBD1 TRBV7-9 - TGTGCCAGCAGCTTGAGAGGGGACAGACAAAACATTCAGTACTTC CASSLRGDRQNIQYF
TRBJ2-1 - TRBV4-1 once TGCGCCAGCAGCCCTATATCCGCCAATGAGCAGTTCTTC CASSPISANEQFF
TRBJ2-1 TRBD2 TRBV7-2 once TGTGCCAGCAGCTTAGGGGGGGAGGGTTACAATGAGCAGTTCTTC CASSLGGEGYNEQFF
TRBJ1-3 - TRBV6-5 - TGTGCCAGCAGTTACGGAAACACCATATATTTT CASSYGNTIYF
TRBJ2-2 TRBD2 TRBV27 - TGTGCCAGCAGTCTACTAGCGGCGAACACCGGGGAGCTGTTTTTT CASSLLAANTGELFF
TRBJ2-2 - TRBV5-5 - TGTGCCAGCAGCTTGGCAGGGGGGAGTACCGGGGAGCTGTTTTTT CASSLAGGSTGELFF